These 26 T cell receptor beta chains share one sample of origin, sequenced in a study of post-analysis software for immune sequencing data. General study points: In patients, TRBV5-6, TRBV5-1 and TRBV20-1 belonged to roughly 5 TRBV segments found more frequently than in controls.

Carried by the TCR beta cDNA libraries were unique molecular identifiers. TCRdb used MiXCR to reprocess the PCR reads, holding one entry per CDR3 protein. This table has about 210,000 distinct CDR3 sequences, about 30% appearing once. No cognate antigen is known for these TCRs. Material for sequencing was blood. Source of these receptors: a girl aged 2-17 years with multiple sclerosis.

In the case of this clonotype: The DNA is omitted, as the CDR3 cannot be located on it reliably, and the CDR3 follows TCRdb's listing. The chain has TRBV12-3 or TRBV12-4 and TRBJ1-1. The CDR3 spans 14 residues, counting both ends. CDR3 region: CASRTFGAQTEAFF.

This clonotype was seen more than once but under ten times. The chain employs TRBV27 and TRBJ1-6; D may be TRBD1 (6 bases). The CDR3 loop spans 12 amino acids. CDR1 MNHEY and CDR2 SMNVEV come from the germline V gene (reference sequence). V was clipped by 11 bases and J by 7 bases, with 12 bases between them. CDR3 sequence reads: CASTGGNSPLHF. The CDR3 region has the DNA TGTGCCTCGACGGGGGGCAATTCACCCCTCCACTTT.

This rearrangement joins TRBV18 to TRBJ2-7; 9 nucleotides line up with TRBD1. The CDR3 has 14 amino acids. The germline CDR1 and CDR2 sequences are KGHSH and LQKENI. V was pared by 2 bases and J by 5 bases, with 4 bases of the junction left unmatched. CDR3 in amino acids: CASSPNGQGNEQYF. Written as DNA, the CDR3 is TGTGCCAGCTCACCAAACGGACAGGGGAACGAGCAGTACTTC.

Remarks on this clonotype: A clone one base away is much larger, so this may be a read error. The V gene is TRBV7-3, the J gene TRBJ1-2, with a tentative D call TRBD1 (5 bases). Germline values: CDR1 SGHTA, CDR2 FQGTGA. The V and J ends lost 5 bases and 3 bases respectively, with 22 bases between them. The CDR3 has 17 residues. Here the CDR3 reads CASSADPGRGLDYGYTF. The DNA for the CDR3 is TGTGCCAGCAGCGCGGATCCGGGACGGGGTCTGGACTATGGCTACACCTTC.

V and J are TRBV20-1 and TRBJ1-6, with 10 bases identical to TRBD1. CDR1 is DFQATT, CDR2 SNEGSKA, per germline (reference sequence). V dropped 5 bases and J dropped 5; count of bases not matched to a gene: 6. The CDR3 has 15 residues. The CDR3 DNA is TGCAGTGCTGGGGGACAGGGGAACCATAATTCACCCCTCCACTTT. This encodes CSAGGQGNHNSPLHF.

This clonotype was detected ten times or more. The chain employs TRBV12-3 or TRBV12-4 and TRBJ1-6; 7 nucleotides line up with TRBD1. The CDR3 extends over 15 amino acids. The V gene end was trimmed by 6 bases and the J gene end by 2 bases; junction bases not matched to a gene: 4. This CDR3 is CASRSTGTYNSPLHF. CDR3 in DNA: TGTGCCAGCAGATCGACAGGGACCTATAATTCACCCCTCCACTTT.

Comments on this clonotype: A much bigger clone sits one base away, suggesting this may be a read error. V gene TRBV14 combines with J gene TRBJ1-2; possible D gene TRBD1, 5 bases. CDR3 size: 14 residues. Germline CDR1 and CDR2: SGHDN and FVKESK. The CDR3 reads CVSSQGVRIYGYTF. The CDR3 nucleotides are TGTGTCAGCAGCCAAGGGGTACGAATCTATGGCTACACCTTC.

The chain links TRBV4-2 to TRBJ1-5; no firm D call. The CDR3 totals 14 residues. The germline CDR1 and CDR2 sequences are LGHNA and YNFKEQ. The V end was cut by 0 bases, the J end by 1 base, with 4 bases between. In DNA form, the CDR3 reads TGTGCCAGCAGCCAAGATGGCAGCAATCAGCCCCAGCATTTT. It codes for CASSQDGSNQPQHF.

This clonotype appeared many times. In nucleotides, the CDR3 is TGCGCCAGCAGCCAAGGACGACTAGCCCGGGAGACCCAGTACTTC. Protein sequence: CASSQGRLARETQYF. This chain connects TRBV4-1 to TRBJ2-5, with 7 bases identical to TRBD2. CDR1 and CDR2 (germline): MGHRA, YSYEKL. With 1 base clipped from V and 5 bases from J, the junction kept 7 bases outside the gene matches. The CDR3 runs 15 residues.

This chain links TRBV5-1 with TRBJ2-1, with D possibly being TRBD2 (6 bases). V gave up 4 bases and J gave up 4 bases, with 15 bases separating them. The germline V gene encodes CDR1 SGHRS and CDR2 YFSETQ. The CDR3 has 15 amino acids. The CDR3 bases are TGCGCCAGCAGCGAATTTAGCGGTACATACAATGAGCAGTTCTTC. This translates into CASSEFSGTYNEQFF.

This clonotype was observed a handful of times. V gene TRBV6-5 combines with J gene TRBJ1-5; the D is unclear. Germline V gene data show CDR1 as MNHEY and CDR2 as SVGAGI. V lost 4 bases, J lost 3 bases, and 10 bases lay in between. CDR3 length equals 14 residues. CDR3 bases: TGTGCCAGCAGTTTACGACCGACCAATCAGCCCCAGCATTTT. This sequence encodes CASSLRPTNQPQHF.

In its sample, this clonotype was seen many times. The chain links TRBV24-1 to TRBJ2-1; TRBD2 aligns across 10 bases. This CDR3 has 13 amino acids. The V segment lost 3 bases and the J segment 15 bases; nucleotides outside the gene matches: 7. The V gene's germline CDR1 is KGHDR and CDR2 SFDVKD. In nucleotides, the CDR3 is TGTGCCACCAGTGATCCCAGACTAGCGGGTTTGTTCTTC. This encodes CATSDPRLAGLFF.

As regards this clonotype: This may arise from a read error, as a much more abundant clone is one base away. The chain has TRBV28 and TRBJ2-1; D possibly corresponds to TRBD2 (6 bases). This CDR3 comprises 15 residues. The germline V gene encodes CDR1 MDHEN and CDR2 SYDVKM. As DNA, the CDR3 is TGTGCCAGCAGTGACTGGGGGGAATCCTACAATGGGCAGTTCTTC. Translated: CASSDWGESYNGQFF.

This clonotype was seen many times. The chain joins TRBV4-1 to TRBJ2-7; 9 bases are a match to TRBD2. This CDR3 region has 18 residues. J gave up 0 bases and V 1 base, and 10 bases lay outside the gene matches. The V gene's germline CDR1 is MGHRA and CDR2 YSYEKL. The CDR3 loop is CASSQAPQTSGSSYEQYF. The CDR3 DNA follows: TGCGCCAGCAGCCAAGCCCCCCAAACTAGCGGGTCCTCCTACGAGCAGTACTTC.

This clonotype was seen a handful of times. V gene TRBV5-1 combines with J gene TRBJ2-5; D is possibly TRBD2 (6 bases). The V gene lost 5 bases and the J gene lost 5 bases, with 19 bases spanning the gap. CDR1 SGHRS and CDR2 YFSETQ come from the germline V gene. This CDR3 has 15 residues. CDR3 residues: CASREGPRPRETQYF. CDR3 sequence (DNA): TGCGCCAGCAGGGAGGGTCCAAGACCGCGGGAGACCCAGTACTTC.

As for this clonotype: A much larger clone sits a single nucleotide away, making a read error possible. V usage is TRBV5-1 and J usage is TRBJ2-4; TRBD2 aligns across 8 bases. CDR1 and CDR2 from the germline V gene are SGHRS and YFSETQ. With V trimmed by 3 bases and J by 13 bases, 21 bases remained unmatched. The CDR3 runs to 17 residues. CDR3 sequence (DNA): TGCGCCAGCAGCTCACGCTCGGCTAGCGGGCCATACAATGAGCAGTACTTC. This translates into CASSSRSASGPYNEQYF.

This clonotype was found many times. Written as DNA, the CDR3 is TGTGCCAGCAGTGTGCCGGACAGTGAGGACACTGAAGCTTTCTTT. It specifies CASSVPDSEDTEAFF. The chain couples TRBV6-4 to TRBJ1-1; TRBD1 is a possible D gene (6 bases). The CDR3 has 15 amino acids. The germline V and J ends were trimmed by 4 bases and 3 bases, with 15 bases remaining between them. The V gene's germline CDR1 is MRHNA and CDR2 SNTAGT.

The chain employs TRBV20-1 and TRBJ2-4; D not certain. The CDR3 length is 14 residues. Germline CDR1 and CDR2: DFQATT and SNEGSKA (reference sequence). The ends were cut back, 6 bases at V and 0 bases at J, with 12 bases in the middle. This chain's CDR3 is CSAPATLAKNIQYF. Here the CDR3 DNA reads TGCAGTGCCCCGGCTACCTTAGCCAAAAACATTCAGTACTTC.

V usage is TRBV9 and J usage is TRBJ2-2; D possibly corresponds to TRBD1 (5 bases). Germline assignment: CDR1 SGDLS and CDR2 YYNGEE. Deletions cut 4 bases from V and 1 base from J, with 8 bases between. The CDR3 runs 14 residues. For the CDR3, the DNA is TGTGCCAGCAGCACCGACAGGAACACCGGGGAGCTGTTTTTT. Protein sequence: CASSTDRNTGELFF. The entire variable domain, with the rest obtained from reference TRBV9 and TRBJ2-2, is as follows: DSGVTQTPKHLITATGQRVTLRCSPRSGDLSVYWYQQSLDQGLQFLIQYYNGEERAKGNILERFSAQQFPDLHSELNLSSLELGDSALYFCASSTDRNTGELFFGEGSRLTVL.

This clonotype showed up just a few times. The J gene is TRBJ2-1, the V gene TRBV20-1, with 9 bases aligning to TRBD1. The CDR3 runs to 14 residues. CDR1 and CDR2 from the germline V gene are DFQATT and SNEGSKA (reference sequence). J lost 1 base, V lost 4 bases, and 2 bases had no gene match. CDR3 loop: CSATGTGSYNEQFF. Written as DNA, the CDR3 is TGCAGTGCTACTGGGACAGGGTCCTACAATGAGCAGTTCTTC.

In its sample, this clonotype was seen a few times. The chain carries TRBV12-3 or TRBV12-4 and TRBJ2-7, with 9 bases fitting TRBD1. Matching the DNA end better, TRBJ2-5 makes the J call doubtful. There are 14 residues in the CDR3. For the CDR3, the DNA is TGTGCCAGCAGTTTGGGGACAGGGCGTCAGACCCAGTACTTC. Protein sequence: CASSLGTGRQTQYF.

This clonotype was counted ten times or more. The genes are TRBV5-1 and TRBJ2-3, with TRBD2 matching over 13 bases. The ends lost 4 bases at V and 4 bases at J; junction bases unmatched: 6. Germline CDR1 is SGHRS and CDR2 is YFSETQ. There are 16 residues in the CDR3. CDR3 in amino acids: CASSPGLAGQADTQYF. CDR3 coding DNA: TGCGCCAGCAGCCCGGGACTAGCGGGACAAGCAGATACGCAGTATTTT.

This clonotype has more than one count but fewer than ten. This chain connects TRBV6-5 to TRBJ2-1; the D is unclear. The CDR3 length is 14 residues. Germline-derived CDR1 and CDR2 are MNHEY and SVGAGI. Trimming cost V 6 bases and J 6 bases, with 15 bases left between them. CDR3 DNA: TGTGCCAGCAGCGGCCCAGCAGGTGGCAATGAGCAGTTCTTC. Encoded protein: CASSGPAGGNEQFF.

The chain is built from TRBV5-1 and TRBJ2-3; a possible D gene is TRBD2 (5 bases). Germline CDR1 and CDR2: SGHRS and YFSETQ. V shed 0 bases and J shed 0 bases, with 8 bases lying between them. The CDR3 runs 15 residues. The CDR3 sequence: CASSLAGSSTDTQYF. In DNA form, the CDR3 reads TGCGCCAGCAGCTTGGCGGGGTCTAGCACAGATACGCAGTATTTT.

The genes are TRBV6-6 and TRBJ1-2, with 11 nucleotides matching TRBD1. The CDR3 has 16 residues. Looked up from germline, CDR1 is MNHNY and CDR2 is SVGAGI (reference sequence). Trimming at V came to 2 bases and at J to 6 bases, leaving 8 bases not matched to a gene. The CDR3 here is CASSYGGTGGFNGYTF. In DNA, the CDR3 is TGTGCCAGCAGTTACGGGGGGACAGGGGGATTCAATGGCTACACCTTC.

At least ten counts were recorded for this clonotype. The chain is built from TRBV20-1 and TRBJ2-1; TRBD2 agrees at 7 bases. CDR1 DFQATT and CDR2 SNEGSKA come from the germline V gene (reference sequence). The CDR3 runs 16 residues. V lost 1 base, J lost 6 bases, and 12 bases stayed unmatched. CDR3 sequence (DNA): TGCAGTGCTAGAGTGGAATCCGGACTAGGCTGCAATGAGCAGTTCTTC. This codes for CSARVESGLGCNEQFF.